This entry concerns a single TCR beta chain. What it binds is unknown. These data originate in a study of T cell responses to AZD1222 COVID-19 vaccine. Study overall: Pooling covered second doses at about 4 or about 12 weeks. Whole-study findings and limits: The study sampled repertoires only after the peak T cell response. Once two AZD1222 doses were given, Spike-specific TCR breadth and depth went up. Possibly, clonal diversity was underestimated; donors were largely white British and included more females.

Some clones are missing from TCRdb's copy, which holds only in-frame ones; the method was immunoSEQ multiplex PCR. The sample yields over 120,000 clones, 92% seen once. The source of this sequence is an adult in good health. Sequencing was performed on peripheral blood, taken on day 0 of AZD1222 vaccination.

DNA of the CDR3: TGTGCCAGCAGTTTGAAGGGCAGGTTCAACGGGGAGCTGTTTTTT. Amino acids: CASSLKGRFNGELFF. The J gene is TRBJ2-2, the V gene TRBV27; D gene uncertain. This CDR3 has 15 amino acids. Trimming removed 3 bases at V and 7 bases at J, with 15 bases between. Germline lookup yields CDR1 MNHEY and CDR2 SMNVEV (reference sequence).